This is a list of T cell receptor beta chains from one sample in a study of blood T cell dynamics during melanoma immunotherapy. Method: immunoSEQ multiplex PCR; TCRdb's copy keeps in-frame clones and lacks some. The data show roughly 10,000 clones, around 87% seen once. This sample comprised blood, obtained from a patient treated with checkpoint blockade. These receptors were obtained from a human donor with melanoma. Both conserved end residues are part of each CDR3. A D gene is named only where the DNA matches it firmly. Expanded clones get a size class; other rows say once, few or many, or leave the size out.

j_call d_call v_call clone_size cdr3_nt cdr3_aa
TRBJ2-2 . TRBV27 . TGTGCCAGCAGCTGGAACTCGGGACCCGGGGAGCTGTTTTTT CASSWNSGPGELFF
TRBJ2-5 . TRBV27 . TGTGCCAGCAGCCTCAAAGGACTTCAATCCCGTAGCCAAGAGACCCAGTACTTC CASSLKGLQSRSQETQYF
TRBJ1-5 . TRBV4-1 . TGCGCCAGCAGCCCAGACGGAAGCTTAATATTCAATCAGCCCCAGCATTTT CASSPDGSLIFNQPQHF
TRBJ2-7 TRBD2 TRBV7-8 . TGTGCCAGCAGCTTAGTGACTAGCGGGAGGGGCCACGAGCAGTACTTC CASSLVTSGRGHEQYF
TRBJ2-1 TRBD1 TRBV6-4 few TGTGCCAGCAGTGAGACAGGGGAGGACAATGAGCAGTTCTTC CASSETGEDNEQFF
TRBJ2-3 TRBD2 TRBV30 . TGTGCCTGGAGATTCAGGACTAGCGGGTTTCGCACAGATACGCAGTATTTT CAWRFRTSGFRTDTQYF
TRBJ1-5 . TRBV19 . TGTGCCAGTAGTACCATACACACAGGGACCCAGCATTTT CASSTIHTGTQHF
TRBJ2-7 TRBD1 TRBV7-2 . TGTGCCAGCAGCTTAGAACCAGGGGGCGCTTACGAGCAGTACTTC CASSLEPGGAYEQYF
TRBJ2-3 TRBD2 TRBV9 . TGTGCCAGCAGGGTCTCGGCGGGGGGAGCAGATACGCAGTATTTT CASRVSAGGADTQYF
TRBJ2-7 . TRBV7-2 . TGTGCCAGCAGCTTAGTGTCCAGCTCCTACGAGCAGTACTTC CASSLVSSSYEQYF
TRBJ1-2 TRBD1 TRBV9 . TGTGCCAGCAGCACCCCAGGACAGGATTTGATGGATGGCTACACCTTC CASSTPGQDLMDGYTF
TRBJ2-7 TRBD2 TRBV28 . TGTGCCAGCAGTTTTACGGGAGGGCCACGCGAGCAGTACTTC CASSFTGGPREQYF
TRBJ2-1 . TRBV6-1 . TGTGCCAGCAGTGAAGTTCGTCTTCTCCGGTCCTACAATGAGCAGTTCTTC CASSEVRLLRSYNEQFF
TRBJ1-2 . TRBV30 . TGTGCCTGGATCCCCGGACGGTACTATGGCTACACCTTC CAWIPGRYYGYTF
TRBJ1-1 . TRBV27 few TGTGCCAGCGCGGCCCTGGGGGTGAACACTGAAGCTTTCTTT CASAALGVNTEAFF
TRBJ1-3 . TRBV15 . TGTGCCACAGGGAGGGATGACACCATATATTTT CATGRDDTIYF